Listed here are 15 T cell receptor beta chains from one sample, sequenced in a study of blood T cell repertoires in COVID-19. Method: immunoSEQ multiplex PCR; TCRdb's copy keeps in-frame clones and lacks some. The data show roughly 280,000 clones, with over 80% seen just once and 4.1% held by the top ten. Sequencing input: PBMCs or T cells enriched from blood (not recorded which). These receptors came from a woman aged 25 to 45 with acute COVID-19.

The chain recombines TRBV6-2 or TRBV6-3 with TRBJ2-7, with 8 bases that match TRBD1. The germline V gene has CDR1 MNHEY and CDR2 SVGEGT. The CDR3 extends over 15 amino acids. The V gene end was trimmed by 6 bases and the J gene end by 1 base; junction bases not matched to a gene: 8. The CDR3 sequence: CASSYPGQASYEQYF. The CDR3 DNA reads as TGTGCCAGCAGCTATCCGGGACAGGCTTCCTACGAGCAGTACTTC.

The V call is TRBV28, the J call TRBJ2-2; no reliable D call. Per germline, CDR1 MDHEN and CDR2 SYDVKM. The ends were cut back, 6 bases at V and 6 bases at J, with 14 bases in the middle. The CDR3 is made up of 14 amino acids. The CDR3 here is CASRRIDLAGELFF. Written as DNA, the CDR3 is TGTGCCAGCAGACGAATAGATCTGGCCGGGGAGCTGTTTTTT.

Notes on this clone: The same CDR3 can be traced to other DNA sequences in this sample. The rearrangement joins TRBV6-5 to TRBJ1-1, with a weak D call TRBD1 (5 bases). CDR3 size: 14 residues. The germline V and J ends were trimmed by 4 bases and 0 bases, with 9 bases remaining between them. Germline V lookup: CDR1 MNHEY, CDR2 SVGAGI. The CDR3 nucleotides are TGTGCCAGCAGTTTGGACACGATGAACACTGAAGCTTTCTTT. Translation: CASSLDTMNTEAFF.

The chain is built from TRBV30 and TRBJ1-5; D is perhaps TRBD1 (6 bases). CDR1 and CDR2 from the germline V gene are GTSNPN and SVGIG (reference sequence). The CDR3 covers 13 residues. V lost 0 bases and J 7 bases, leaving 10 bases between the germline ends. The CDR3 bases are TGTGCCTGGAGTGTACAGGGAGAACAGCCCCAGCATTTT. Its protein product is CAWSVQGEQPQHF.

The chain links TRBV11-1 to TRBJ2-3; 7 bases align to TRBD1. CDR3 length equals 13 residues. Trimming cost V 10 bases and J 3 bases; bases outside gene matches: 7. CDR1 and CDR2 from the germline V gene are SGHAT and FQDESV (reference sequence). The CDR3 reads CATSPGGTDTQYF. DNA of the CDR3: TGTGCCACCTCTCCAGGGGGTACAGATACGCAGTATTTT.

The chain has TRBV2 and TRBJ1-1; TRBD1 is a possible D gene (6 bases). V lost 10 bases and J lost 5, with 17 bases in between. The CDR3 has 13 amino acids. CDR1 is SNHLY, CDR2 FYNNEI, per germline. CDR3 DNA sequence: TGTGCCAATTTCCAGGGGTCGTGGACTGAAGCTTTCTTT. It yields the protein CANFQGSWTEAFF.

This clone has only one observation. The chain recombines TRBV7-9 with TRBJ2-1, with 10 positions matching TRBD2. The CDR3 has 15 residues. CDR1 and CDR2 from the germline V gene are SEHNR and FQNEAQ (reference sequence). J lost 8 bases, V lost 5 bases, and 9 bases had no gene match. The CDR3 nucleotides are TGTGCCAGCAGCCCAAGCCCCCTAGCGGGAGATGAGCAGTTCTTC. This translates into CASSPSPLAGDEQFF.

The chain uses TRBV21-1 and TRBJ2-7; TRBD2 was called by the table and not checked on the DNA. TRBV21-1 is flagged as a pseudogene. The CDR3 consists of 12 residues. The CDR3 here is CASSLFSYEQYF. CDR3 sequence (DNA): TGTGCCAGCAGCCTTTTTTCCTACGAGCAGTACTTC.

The CDR3 region is CASSPRTSVSTDTQYF. CDR3 bases: TGCGCCAGCAGCCCGAGGACTAGCGTTAGCACAGATACGCAGTATTTT. This chain uses TRBV5-1 with TRBJ2-3; 9 nucleotides line up with TRBD2. This CDR3 has 16 residues. Per germline, CDR1 SGHRS and CDR2 YFSETQ. V lost 4 bases to trimming and J lost 0 bases; unmatched junction nucleotides: 6. Complete variable domain (other parts from reference TRBV5-1 and TRBJ2-3): KAGVTQTPRYLIKTRGQQVTLSCSPISGHRSVSWYQQTPGQGLQFLFEYFSETQRNKGNFPGRFSGRQFSNSRSEMNVSTLELGDSALYLCASSPRTSVSTDTQYFGPGTRLTVL.

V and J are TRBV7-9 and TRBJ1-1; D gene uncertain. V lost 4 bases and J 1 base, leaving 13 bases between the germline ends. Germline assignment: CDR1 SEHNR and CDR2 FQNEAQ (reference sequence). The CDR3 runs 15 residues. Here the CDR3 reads CASSSQTGGNTEAFF. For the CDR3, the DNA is TGTGCCAGCAGCTCCCAAACCGGTGGGAACACTGAAGCTTTCTTT.

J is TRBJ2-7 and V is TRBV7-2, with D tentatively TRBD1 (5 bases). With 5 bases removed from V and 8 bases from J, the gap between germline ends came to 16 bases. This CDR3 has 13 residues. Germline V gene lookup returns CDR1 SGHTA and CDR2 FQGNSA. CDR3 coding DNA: TGTGCCAGCAGCACAGGACAAGAATGGAAGCAGTACTTC. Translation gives CASSTGQEWKQYF.

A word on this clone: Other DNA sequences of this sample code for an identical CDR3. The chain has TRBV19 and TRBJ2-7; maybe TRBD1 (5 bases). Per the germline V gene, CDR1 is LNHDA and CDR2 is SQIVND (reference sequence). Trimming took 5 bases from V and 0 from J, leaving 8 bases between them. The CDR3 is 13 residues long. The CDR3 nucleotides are TGTGCCAGTAGTGCAGGGTTCTCCTACGAGCAGTACTTC. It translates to CASSAGFSYEQYF.

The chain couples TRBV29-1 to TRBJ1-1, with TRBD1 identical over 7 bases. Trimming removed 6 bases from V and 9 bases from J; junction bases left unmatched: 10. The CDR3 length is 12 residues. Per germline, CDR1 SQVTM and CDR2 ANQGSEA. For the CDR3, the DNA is TGCAGCGTCCCTGGACAGGAACAAAAAGCTTTCTTT. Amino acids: CSVPGQEQKAFF.

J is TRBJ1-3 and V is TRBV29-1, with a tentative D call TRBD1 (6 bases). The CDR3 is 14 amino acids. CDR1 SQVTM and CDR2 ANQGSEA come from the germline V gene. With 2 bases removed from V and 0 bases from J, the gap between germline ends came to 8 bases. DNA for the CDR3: TGCAGCGTTGAAACAGGGTTCTCTGGAAACACCATATATTTT. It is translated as CSVETGFSGNTIYF.

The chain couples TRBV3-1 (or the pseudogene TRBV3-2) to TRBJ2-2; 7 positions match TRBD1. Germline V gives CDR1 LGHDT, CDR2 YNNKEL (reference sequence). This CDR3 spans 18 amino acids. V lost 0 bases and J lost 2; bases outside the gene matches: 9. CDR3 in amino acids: CASSQEQGPLVNTGELFF. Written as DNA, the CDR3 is TGTGCCAGCAGCCAAGAACAGGGGCCCTTAGTCAACACCGGGGAGCTGTTTTTT.